The 32 T cell receptor beta chains given below trace back to one sample, sequenced in a study of regulatory T cells in long-lasting Graves disease. For TCR beta, libraries came from iRepertoire HTBI primers and Arm-PCR of CDR3 regions. TCRdb reprocessed the multiplex PCR reads with MiXCR, giving one entry per CDR3 protein. The table records 400,000 to 450,000 distinct CDR3 sequences, around 20% of them present only once. This sample's time point: persistent/refractory GD, antithyroid drugs over 5 years with positive TRAb. From PBMCs, RNA was extracted and then used to make the TCR library. Specimen: peripheral blood mononuclear cells (PBMCs), collected when the disease was refractory, from a patient treated with antithyroid drugs. The receptors were sampled from a female donor with Graves disease.

The chain has TRBV7-3 and TRBJ1-5; D not certain. The CDR3 is 12 amino acids. From germline, CDR1 is SGHTA and CDR2 FQGTGA. Trimming pared 3 bases from V and 8 bases from J, leaving 8 bases between. CDR3 sequence reads: CASSFPMEPQHF. CDR3 nucleotides: TGTGCCAGCAGCTTCCCGATGGAGCCCCAGCATTTT.

At least ten counts were recorded for this clonotype. The rearrangement joins TRBV20-1 to TRBJ1-1, with D maybe TRBD1 (6 bases). Germline V gives CDR1 DFQATT, CDR2 SNEGSKA (reference sequence). Trimming left V 0 bases short and J 3 bases short, with 17 bases between. The CDR3 spans 16 residues. The CDR3, as DNA: TGCAGTGCTAGAGATATACAGGGAGGGTCGGACACTGAAGCTTTCTTT. Its protein is CSARDIQGGSDTEAFF.

Details on this clonotype: This could be a read error, since a much larger clone is one nucleotide away. V usage is TRBV28 and J usage is TRBJ2-7; 7 bases are shared with TRBD1. With 4 bases clipped from V and 6 bases from J, the junction kept 9 bases outside the gene matches. Per germline, CDR1 MDHEN and CDR2 SYDVKM. The CDR3 extends over 14 amino acids. The CDR3 loop is CASSSTGERCEQYF. The CDR3 coding sequence is TGTGCCAGCAGTTCTACAGGGGAAAGGTGCGAGCAGTACTTC.

The CDR3 loop reads CASASGTGTSPLHF. Here the CDR3 DNA reads TGTGCCAGCGCCTCCGGGACAGGGACTTCACCCCTCCACTTT. The rearrangement joins TRBV18 to TRBJ1-6; 9 nucleotides match TRBD1. The CDR3 length is 14 residues. The germline V gene has CDR1 KGHSH and CDR2 LQKENI. With 8 bases clipped from V and 9 bases from J, the junction kept 8 bases outside the gene matches.

As concerns this clonotype: One base away lies a much larger clone, so this may be a sequencing read error. The gene calls are TRBV12-3 or TRBV12-4 and TRBJ2-7; D tentatively reads TRBD1 or TRBD2 (6 bases each). V lost 5 bases and J lost 3, with 14 bases in between. This CDR3 is 14 amino acids long. Here the CDR3 DNA reads TGTGCCAGCAGTAAGGGGGGACAATTCTACGAGCAGTACTTC. This sequence encodes CASSKGGQFYEQYF.

This clonotype was seen a handful of times. The CDR3 nucleotides read TGCGCCAGCAGCCAAGCCATTAAGGGATATGGCTACACCTTC. Its translation is CASSQAIKGYGYTF. V gene TRBV4-3 combines with J gene TRBJ1-2; D unclear. The germline V gene has CDR1 LGHNA and CDR2 YSLEER. Trimming stripped 1 base from V and 5 bases from J, with 11 bases between. CDR3 length equals 14 residues.

This clonotype was seen a handful of times. The chain carries TRBV6-5 and TRBJ1-1; D is ambiguous. Germline CDR1 reads MNHEY; CDR2 reads SVGAGI. V was shortened by 2 bases and J by 7 bases, with 14 bases between the two germline ends. The CDR3 covers 14 residues. CDR3 amino acids: CASSYPPDGHEAFF. CDR3 coding DNA: TGTGCCAGCAGTTACCCCCCCGATGGGCATGAAGCTTTCTTT.

The J gene is TRBJ2-5, the V gene TRBV5-1, with unresolved D. Germline V CDR1 and CDR2: SGHRS, YFSETQ. V was clipped by 5 bases and J by 0 bases, with 5 bases between them. The CDR3 is made up of 12 amino acids. CDR3 DNA sequence: TGCGCCAGCAGAAAAAACCAAGAGACCCAGTACTTC. Translation: CASRKNQETQYF.

This clonotype has a count of ten or more. The J gene is TRBJ2-7, the V gene TRBV10-2; TRBD1 might be the D (6 bases). V was shortened by 7 bases and J by 1 base, with 11 bases between the two germline ends. This CDR3 has 13 residues. The V gene's germline CDR1 is WSHSY and CDR2 SAAADI. The CDR3 nucleotides are TGCGCCAGCATGGGGGACAATTCCTACGAGCAGTACTTC. Protein: CASMGDNSYEQYF.

This chain links TRBV7-2 with TRBJ2-7; 8 nucleotides line up with TRBD1. There are 14 residues in the CDR3. With 2 bases clipped from V and 5 bases from J, the junction kept 5 bases outside the gene matches. The germline V gene has CDR1 SGHTA and CDR2 FQGNSA. The CDR3 reads CASSLPRDRNEQYF. As DNA, the CDR3 is TGTGCCAGCAGCTTACCCCGGGACAGGAACGAGCAGTACTTC.

The chain recombines TRBV3-1 with TRBJ2-1; 10 bases line up with TRBD2. The CDR3 sequence is 17 residues long. V shed 4 bases and J 9 bases; nucleotides not matched to a gene: 15. From germline, CDR1 is LGHDT and CDR2 YNNKEL (reference sequence). CDR3 protein: CASSPKGLSGRAGEQFF. CDR3 bases: TGTGCCAGCAGCCCCAAGGGGTTAAGCGGGAGGGCCGGTGAGCAGTTCTTC.

Many counts were recorded for this clonotype. The chain combines TRBV6-5 with TRBJ1-2; a weak D match, TRBD1 (6 bases). V lost 0 bases to trimming and J lost 6 bases, with 14 bases between them. The germline gives CDR1 MNHEY, CDR2 SVGAGI. The CDR3 covers 15 residues. CDR3 residues: CASSYSQGRGHGYTF. Written as DNA, the CDR3 is TGTGCCAGCAGTTACTCTCAGGGGAGGGGACATGGCTACACCTTC.

For this clonotype: Since a much larger clone is just one base distant, this may be a read error. The rearrangement joins TRBV20-1 to TRBJ2-5; 10 nucleotides match TRBD2. CDR3 length: 14 amino acids. Germline V gene sequence: CDR1 DFQATT, CDR2 SNEGSKA (reference sequence). CDR3 sequence (DNA): TGCAGTGCCCGGACTAGCGGCGGCCAAGAGACCCGGTACTTC. Encoded protein: CSARTSGGQETRYF.

This clonotype was seen a handful of times. The chain joins TRBV30 to TRBJ1-2, with D possibly TRBD1 on 6 matching bases. The CDR3 has 13 residues. Germline V gives CDR1 GTSNPN, CDR2 SVGIG (reference sequence). V was trimmed by 5 bases and J by 1 base, leaving 11 bases between them. For the CDR3, the DNA is TGTGCCTGGTCGGGACAACTTAACTATGGCTACACCTTC. This encodes CAWSGQLNYGYTF.

This clonotype was seen a single time. The chain couples TRBV5-5 to TRBJ1-1; D unclear. The CDR3 spans 16 residues. Trimming stripped 4 bases from V and 1 base from J, with 17 bases between. The V gene's germline CDR1 is SGHKS and CDR2 YYEKEE (reference sequence). The CDR3 reads CASSQEGPGANTEAFF. CDR3 nucleotide sequence: TGTGCCAGCAGCCAAGAAGGGCCAGGAGCGAACACTGAAGCTTTCTTT.

On this clonotype itself: At one end, the junction sequence differs from germline, possibly due to a read error. The V and J genes are TRBV28 and TRBJ2-2, with a possible D match to TRBD2 (5 bases). This CDR3 has 14 amino acids. Per the germline V gene, CDR1 is MDHEN and CDR2 is SYDVKM. CDR3 amino acids: CASSFGSSTGEPFF. CDR3 nucleotide sequence: TGTGCCAGCAGTTTTGGGTCCTCCACCGGGGAGCCGTTTTTT.

The chain is built from TRBV6-5 and TRBJ1-3, with D possibly being TRBD1 (5 bases). V dropped 3 bases and J dropped 4 bases, with 10 bases sitting between them. The CDR3 consists of 14 residues. Germline CDR1 and CDR2: MNHEY and SVGAGI. The CDR3 coding sequence is TGTGCCAGCAGTTATGGGGGTAGGGGAAACACCATATATTTT. It specifies CASSYGGRGNTIYF.

The rearrangement joins TRBV5-8 to TRBJ2-1; D may correspond to TRBD1 or TRBD2 (5 bases each). The germline V gene has CDR1 SGHTS and CDR2 YDEGEE. Trimming left V 2 bases short and J 5 bases short, with 17 bases between. The CDR3 runs to 16 residues. The CDR3 protein is CASSFTGTLGHNEQFF. The DNA for the CDR3 is TGTGCCAGCAGCTTTACTGGGACGCTAGGCCACAATGAGCAGTTCTTC. The entire variable domain, with the rest obtained from reference TRBV5-8 and TRBJ2-1, is as follows: EAGVTQSPTHLIKTRGQQATLRCSPISGHTSVYWYQQALGLGLQFLLWYDEGEERNRGNFPPRFSGRQFPNYSSELNVNALELEDSALYLCASSFTGTLGHNEQFFGPGTRLTVL.

This clonotype was picked up one time. This chain links TRBV20-1 with TRBJ1-2, with 10 bases fitting TRBD1. The CDR3 extends over 16 amino acids. CDR1 DFQATT and CDR2 SNEGSKA come from the germline V gene (reference sequence). J gave up 2 bases and V 6 bases, and 12 bases lay outside the gene matches. The CDR3 nucleotides are TGCAGTGCCGTTCCTTACACGGGACAGGGGAACTATGGCTACACCTTC. Its translation: CSAVPYTGQGNYGYTF.

In its sample, this clonotype was seen a few times. The chain uses TRBV27 and TRBJ1-6, with D unresolved. The ends were cut back, 6 bases at V and 5 bases at J, with 11 bases in the middle. The CDR3 contains 14 residues. CDR1 and CDR2 from the germline V gene are MNHEY and SMNVEV (reference sequence). In DNA, the CDR3 is TGTGCCAGCAGATCGTTTCAAAATAATTCACCCCTCCACTTT. It translates to CASRSFQNNSPLHF.

Ten or more counts support this clonotype. J is TRBJ2-7 and V is TRBV27, with D hard to call. V was clipped by 6 bases and J by 3 bases, with 9 bases between them. The CDR3 is made up of 12 amino acids. In germline, CDR1 is MNHEY, CDR2 SMNVEV (reference sequence). DNA for the CDR3: TGTGCCAGCAGCCCTACCCTCTACGAGCAGTACTTC. This translates into CASSPTLYEQYF.

The chain uses TRBV7-2 and TRBJ1-5; TRBD1 aligns across 8 bases. Germline V gives CDR1 SGHTA, CDR2 FQGNSA. V lost 5 bases to trimming and J lost 5 bases; unmatched junction nucleotides: 5. The CDR3 has 14 amino acids. The CDR3 nucleotides are TGTGCCAGCAGCCCAGACAGGGGAGATCAGCCCCAGCATTTT. This codes for CASSPDRGDQPQHF.

This clonotype was picked up many times. This rearrangement joins TRBV6-1 to TRBJ1-1; D not certain. Germline V gene data show CDR1 as MNHNS and CDR2 as SASEGT. The CDR3 consists of 13 residues. The V end was cut by 5 bases, the J end by 2 bases, with 9 bases between. CDR3 in amino acids: CASSRDINTEAFF. As DNA, the CDR3 is TGTGCCAGCAGTCGCGACATCAACACTGAAGCTTTCTTT.

Comment on this clonotype: One end of the junction fails to match germline, which may point to a read error. CDR3 nucleotide sequence: TGTACCAGCATGCGCAGCGGGACCCTATTCTACGAGCAGTACTTC. Translating gives CTSMRSGTLFYEQYF. The chain couples TRBV6-1 to TRBJ2-7; 7 nucleotides align to TRBD2. The CDR3 covers 15 residues. Germline CDR1 reads MNHNS; CDR2 reads SASEGT.

The rearrangement links TRBV5-1 to TRBJ1-2; TRBD1 agrees at 7 bases. CDR3 size: 15 residues. The V gene end was trimmed by 4 bases and the J gene end by 4 bases; junction bases not matched to a gene: 10. CDR1 and CDR2 from the germline V gene are SGHRS and YFSETQ. The CDR3 nucleotides are TGCGCCAGCAGCCACCCTCCGACAGGGTCCTATGGCTACACCTTC. It specifies CASSHPPTGSYGYTF.

For the CDR3, the DNA is TGTGCCAGCAGCTTCCGAGGGCTTGGCTACACCTTC. Protein sequence: CASSFRGLGYTF. This chain links TRBV7-2 with TRBJ1-2; D is undetermined. V was shortened by 3 bases and J by 7 bases, with 9 bases between the two germline ends. The CDR3 consists of 12 residues. Germline CDR1 is SGHTA and CDR2 is FQGNSA.

This clonotype was seen a single time. The chain employs TRBV19 and TRBJ1-1; 9 bases fit TRBD1. V shed 1 base and J 4 bases; nucleotides not matched to a gene: 7. This CDR3 comprises 16 residues. The germline CDR1 and CDR2 sequences are LNHDA and SQIVND (reference sequence). CDR3 loop: CASSIGPGQGATEAFF. CDR3 nucleotide sequence: TGTGCCAGTAGTATAGGTCCGGGACAGGGAGCCACTGAAGCTTTCTTT. Complete variable domain (other parts from reference TRBV19 and TRBJ1-1): DGGITQSPKYLFRKEGQNVTLSCEQNLNHDAMYWYRQDPGQGLRLIYYSQIVNDFQKGDIAEGYSVSREKKESFPLTVTSAQKNPTAFYLCASSIGPGQGATEAFFGQGTRLTVV.

This clonotype has a count of ten or more. The CDR3, as DNA: TGTGCCAGCAGTCCGACCATTGACAGGGGGGAGACCCAGTACTTC. It encodes CASSPTIDRGETQYF. V and J are TRBV12-3 or TRBV12-4 and TRBJ2-5; TRBD1 agrees at 9 bases. Losses at the gene ends were 5 bases for V and 5 bases for J; bases not matched to a gene: 9. This CDR3 has 15 amino acids.

This clonotype was detected many times. The rearrangement links TRBV7-8 to TRBJ1-1, with D possibly TRBD1 on 5 matching bases. V was pared by 5 bases and J by 5 bases, with 18 bases between. Germline loops: CDR1 SGHVS, CDR2 FQNEAQ. The CDR3 sequence is 15 residues long. The chain's CDR3 is CASSQIPRRGTEAFF. DNA for the CDR3: TGTGCCAGCAGCCAAATTCCCCGAAGGGGAACTGAAGCTTTCTTT.

This clonotype was observed a few times. V and J are TRBV9 and TRBJ1-2, with D uncertain. This CDR3 spans 15 amino acids. Per the germline V gene, CDR1 is SGDLS and CDR2 is YYNGEE. Trimming removed 3 bases at V and 0 bases at J, with 12 bases between. The CDR3 DNA is TGTGCCAGCAGCGGCTATGCGGAGTCTAACTATGGCTACACCTTC. This translates into CASSGYAESNYGYTF.

This clonotype was detected only a few times. V and J are TRBV15 and TRBJ1-5; 10 bases line up with TRBD1. From germline, CDR1 is LNHNV and CDR2 YYDKDF (reference sequence). V shed 3 bases, J shed 6 bases, and the junction held 5 bases outside the gene matches. This CDR3 spans 15 amino acids. CDR3 protein: CATSRGTGASQPQHF. DNA for the CDR3: TGTGCCACCAGCAGGGGGACAGGGGCGAGTCAGCCCCAGCATTTT.

CDR3 loop: CASSFPGEHTQYF. The CDR3 DNA follows: TGTGCCAGCAGCTTCCCCGGCGAGCATACGCAGTATTTT. V and J are TRBV7-9 and TRBJ2-3; D is unclear. Germline CDR1 SEHNR, CDR2 FQNEAQ (reference sequence). The CDR3 has 13 amino acids. Trimming took off 3 bases at V and 7 bases at J, with 11 bases between the two ends. The whole variable domain, remainder taken from reference TRBV7-9 and TRBJ2-3, is DTGVSQNPRHKITKRGQNVTFRCDPISEHNRLYWYRQTLGQGPEFLTYFQNEAQLEKSRLLSDRFSAERPKGSFSTLEIQRTEQGDSAMYLCASSFPGEHTQYFGPGTRLTVL.